Given below is one T cell receptor (beta chain) in context. Its specific antigen is unknown. Per-base qualities were not stored, and no clone one base away is much larger. This specimen belongs to a study of blood T cell repertoires in COVID-19 (dated by TCRdb to 2018 to 2020). Study-level background: Samples covering the acute and convalescent phases of COVID-19 were provided by collaborators in the United States, Italy and Spain. The repertoires were released in a freely available public database intended as a resource for research on the immune response to SARS-CoV-2. Samples were obtained from the ongoing ImmuneRACE study (first 160 participants) and from some 1,300 subjects provided by 6 global collaborators. Subjects who had been exposed to COVID-19, were actively infected with it, or had recovered from it provided the deeply sampled blood TCRbeta repertoires that made up the dataset. Where available, HLA class I and class II types were taken from metadata supplied by the sample provider and were not determined by assay-based typing. Nearly every sample came with metadata listing a de-identified subject ID, COVID-19 status, age in years and sex. The material from the prospective study consisted of cDNA or gDNA derived from T cells, B-cell-depleted T cells, or PBMCs.

In the prospective study, participants were about 18 to 100 years old, resided in under 30 geographic areas of the United States, and were enrolled through a virtual design. In the prospective study, participants were assigned to cohorts based on the clinical history participants reported in a screening survey and a study questionnaire. Recovered participants in ImmuneRACE Cohort 3 were defined by two consecutive negative NP/OP PCR tests, clearance by a healthcare professional, or resolution of symptoms. In the prospective study, mobile phlebotomists collected whole blood, serum and a nasopharyngeal or oropharyngeal swab from each participant. Prospective study participants could optionally give additional blood draws and questionnaires over an approximately two-month period. Before DNA extraction, blood samples from the prospective study were shipped at room temperature or frozen. Results the study describes overall, beyond this receptor: How much clinical and demographic metadata was included differed by source and by participant, and the metadata was provided uncurated.

The immunoSEQ Assay, a bias-controlled multiplex PCR, was used to amplify TCRbeta CDR3 regions from genomic DNA. On the study's bioinformatics: Nucleated cell counts per sample were estimated from amplification of reference gene primers within the assay. Sequence reads were collapsed and filtered to measure the absolute abundance of every unique TCRbeta CDR3 rearrangement. For each sample, productive Simpson clonality was calculated as the square root of Simpson's diversity index across productive rearrangements. The source is immuneACCESS, and TCRdb retained only in-frame sequences with V and J called. Part of the clones is not carried over; for the studies checked, unresolved V genes explain less than half of this, and the remainder is unexplained. The V and J calls and clone size were taken over from that table, and D and trimming were inferred from the DNA. The sample table contains about 320,000 clones; only one count was recorded for around nine tenths of them. In total, the top ten clones hold 2% to 3% of the sample.

V drops 1 base and J drops 7 bases, leaving 13 bases in between. Per the germline V gene (reference sequence), GTSNPN is the CDR1 and SVGIG is the CDR2. The CDR3 contains 13 residues, cysteine and phenylalanine counted. Only the CDR3 part of the read is kept: 39 bases, read in frame from the first base. The receptor comes from a man aged 55-75 years who had recovered from COVID-19. Sequenced sample: PBMCs or T cells enriched from blood (not recorded which). The sequence links TRBV30 to TRBJ1-2, with the D segment identity uncertain. CDR3 region: CAWSEDSIGGYTF. The bases read TGTGCCTGGAGTGAGGACTCAATTGGTGGCTACACCTTC. When the CDR3 is completed using the reference TRBV30 and TRBJ1-2 genes on either side, the full variable domain is SQTIHQWPATLVQPVGSPLSLECTVEGTSNPNLYWYRQAAGRGLQLLFYSVGIGQISSEVPQNLSASRPQDRQFILSSKKLLLSDSGFYLCAWSEDSIGGYTFGSGTRLTVV.